The rows below give T cell receptor beta chains drawn from one sample of a study of regulatory T cells in long-lasting Graves disease. TCRdb passed the multiplex PCR reads through MiXCR, listing each CDR3 protein once. This table has over 400,000 distinct CDR3 sequences, 11% to 15% appearing once. The same data also contributed to another study, on T cells in Graves' hyperthyroidism and ophthalmopathy.

Sequences were derived from peripheral blood mononuclear cells (PBMCs), sampled at new diagnosis, from a patient treated with antithyroid drugs. Receptors were obtained from a woman between 50 and 59 years old with Graves disease. Each CDR3 is given with its conserved first and last residue. D genes are given only for firm matches. Rows give clone size only sometimes, using once, few, many, or a class for an expanded clone.

J | V | size | D | DNA | CDR3
TRBJ1-2 | TRBV6-5 | many | NA | TGTGCCAGCAGTTACTCGAATCTAGGCAGGGGATTTGGCTACACCTTC | CASSYSNLGRGFGYTF
TRBJ2-5 | TRBV5-1 | many | NA | TGCGCCAGCACCCCCTACAGGACATCGTGGCAAGAGACCCAGTACTTC | CASTPYRTSWQETQYF
TRBJ1-4 | TRBV28 | few | NA | TGTGCCAGCAGTTTATATCCCTCAACTAATGAAAAACTGTTTTTT | CASSLYPSTNEKLFF
TRBJ2-1 | TRBV29-1 | NA | TRBD2 | TGCAGCGTCCCACTAGCGGGGGGCGGCAATGAGCAGTTCTTC | CSVPLAGGGNEQFF
TRBJ1-6 | TRBV18 | NA | TRBD1 | TGTGCCAGCCGAGGACAGGTAGATTCACCCCTCCACTTT | CASRGQVDSPLHF
TRBJ2-3 | TRBV2 | many | NA | TGTGCCAGCATTCCCAGGGAAGCGGAACGGGAGAGCACAGATACGCAGTATTTT | CASIPREAERESTDTQYF
TRBJ2-1 | TRBV7-2 | many | TRBD2 | TGTGCCAGCAGCCCGGGACTAGGGTCCTACAATGAGCAGTTCTTC | CASSPGLGSYNEQFF
TRBJ2-3 | TRBV6-1 | NA | TRBD2 | TGTGCCAGCTGGGGGACTAGCGGGAGTTCAGATACGCAGTATTTT | CASWGTSGSSDTQYF
TRBJ2-1 | TRBV28 | many | NA | TGTGCCAGCAGGTCAGAAATGTACAATGAGCAGTTCTTC | CASRSEMYNEQFF
TRBJ2-7 | TRBV4-1 | many | NA | TGCGCCAGCAGCCCGTCGGACTGGGCCTACGAGCAGTACTTC | CASSPSDWAYEQYF
TRBJ2-6 | TRBV20-1 | NA | NA | TGCAGTGCTAGAGGGGGGGGACAGAAAAATTTCTCTGGGGCCAACGTCCTGACTTTC | CSARGGGQKNFSGANVLTF
TRBJ2-7 | TRBV20-1 | NA | NA | TGCAGTGCTAGTATACAGACCTCCTACGAGCAGTACTTC | CSASIQTSYEQYF
TRBJ2-3 | TRBV11-2 | many | NA | TGTGCCAGCAGCTTAGATGAAGCGTTGTGGCAGTATTTT | CASSLDEALWQYF
TRBJ2-7 | TRBV28 | NA | NA | TGTGCCAGCAGGCCCTCGGGGCCTATCGCCTACGAGCAGTACTTC | CASRPSGPIAYEQYF
TRBJ2-7 | TRBV11-2 | many | NA | TGTGCCAGCAGACGACAGGAATCCTACGAGCAGTACTTC | CASRRQESYEQYF
TRBJ2-1 | TRBV20-1 | NA | NA | TGCAGTGCTAGAGATCGTAAGGGCAAGATGGCCGATGAGCAGTTCTTC | CSARDRKGKMADEQFF
TRBJ2-3 | TRBV7-2 | few | NA | TGTGCCAGCACCGAGGGGAGCACAGATACGCAGTATTTT | CASTEGSTDTQYF
TRBJ1-4 | TRBV6-2/TRBV6-3 | few | NA | TGTGCCAGCAGCCCCGGTGGACAAGCGGAAGAAAAACTGTTTTTT | CASSPGGQAEEKLFF
TRBJ2-3 | TRBV12-3/TRBV12-4 | many | NA | TGTGCCAGCAGTTTTCTGGGGAGGACAGATACGCAGTATTTT | CASSFLGRTDTQYF
TRBJ2-7 | TRBV9 | few | TRBD2 | TGTGCCAGCAGCGTAGCCGGACTAGCGGGAGGTTCCTACGAGCAGTACTTC | CASSVAGLAGGSYEQYF
TRBJ1-3 | TRBV2 | many | TRBD1 | TGTGCCAGCAGACTCCACTCAGGGGGGTTCTCTGGAAACACCATATATTTT | CASRLHSGGFSGNTIYF
TRBJ2-7 | TRBV5-1 | few | NA | TGCGCCAGCAGCTCCGGGACGCCGAACTCCTACGAGCAGTACTTC | CASSSGTPNSYEQYF
TRBJ2-1 | TRBV12-3/TRBV12-4 | NA | TRBD2 | TGTGCCAGCAGTTTAGAGGGACTAGCGGGAGGGAGCTCCTACAATGAGCAGTTCTTC | CASSLEGLAGGSSYNEQFF